A single sample gave rise to the 28 T cell receptor beta chains below, sequenced in a study of blood T cell repertoires in COVID-19 (dated by TCRdb to the early 2020s). The library was produced with the immunoSEQ multiplex PCR assay. In TCRdb, the immuneACCESS table is reduced to in-frame sequences with V and J assigned. These tables do not hold every clone; where another copy was compared, an unresolved V gene accounts for under half, and the others remain unexplained. This sample comprises about 170,000 clones, 83% of them detected only once. The top ten clonotypes cover roughly 4.5% of the sample. The sample taken for sequencing was PBMCs or T cells enriched from blood (not recorded which). The receptor source for this set is a woman in her fifties or sixties who had recovered from COVID-19.

J is TRBJ1-4 and V is TRBV5-4; 8 bases fit TRBD1. V was pared by 0 bases and J by 2 bases, with 0 bases of the junction left unmatched. CDR1 is SGHNT, CDR2 YYREEE, per germline (reference sequence). The CDR3 totals 15 residues. The CDR3 DNA follows: TGTGCCAGCAGCTTGGCAGGGGGCACTAATGAAAAACTGTTTTTT. Protein: CASSLAGGTNEKLFF.

The chain carries TRBV5-4 and TRBJ2-6, with unresolved D. The CDR3 runs to 16 residues. Trimming pared 0 bases from V and 0 bases from J, leaving 7 bases between. The germline CDR1 and CDR2 sequences are SGHNT and YYREEE (reference sequence). The CDR3 here is CASSLDSSSGANVLTF. Written as DNA, the CDR3 is TGTGCCAGCAGCTTGGACAGTTCCTCTGGGGCCAACGTCCTGACTTTC.

The table lists this clone with a count of one. The chain is built from TRBV3-1 (or the pseudogene TRBV3-2) and TRBJ2-6, with no clear D. Germline V gene lookup returns CDR1 LGHDT and CDR2 YNNKEL (reference sequence). Trimming cost V 4 bases and J 3 bases, with 4 bases left between them. There are 13 residues in the CDR3. CDR3 sequence: CASSPSGANVLTF. As DNA, the CDR3 is TGTGCCAGCAGCCCCAGTGGGGCCAACGTCCTGACTTTC.

The V gene is TRBV14, the J gene TRBJ1-1, with D possibly being TRBD1 (5 bases). Deletions cut 6 bases from V and 0 bases from J, with 17 bases between. Germline V lookup: CDR1 SGHDN, CDR2 FVKESK. This CDR3 is built from 16 residues. DNA of the CDR3: TGTGCCAGCAGGCCTATGACAGTTCTTTTGAACACTGAAGCTTTCTTT. Residues: CASRPMTVLLNTEAFF.

The chain carries TRBV28 and TRBJ1-5; TRBD1 aligns across 7 bases. The CDR3 runs 13 residues. In germline, CDR1 is MDHEN, CDR2 SYDVKM. V lost 10 bases, J lost 4 bases, and 7 bases stayed unmatched. This CDR3 is CATQLTGNQPQHF. The CDR3 coding sequence is TGTGCCACTCAACTGACAGGGAATCAGCCCCAGCATTTT.

This clone was recorded only once. The chain recombines TRBV6-5 with TRBJ2-1; D may be TRBD1 (5 bases). V lost 2 bases and J lost 11, with 13 bases in between. This CDR3 has 13 amino acids. Looked up from germline, CDR1 is MNHEY and CDR2 is SVGAGI. CDR3 protein: CASSYLGQPKQFF. DNA of the CDR3: TGTGCCAGCAGTTACCTGGGGCAGCCTAAGCAGTTCTTC.

This chain connects TRBV18 to TRBJ1-2, with 12 bases lining up with TRBD1. The length of the CDR3 is 15 residues. Germline CDR1 reads KGHSH; CDR2 reads LQKENI. J gave up 7 bases and V 6 bases, and 9 bases lay outside the gene matches. The CDR3 loop reads CASSPPGQGAFGYTF. CDR3 nucleotide sequence: TGTGCCAGCTCGCCTCCGGGACAGGGGGCTTTTGGCTACACCTTC.

The rearrangement joins TRBV2 to TRBJ1-4, with TRBD1 identical over 7 bases. The CDR3 loop spans 14 amino acids. V was clipped by 4 bases and J by 11 bases; unmatched bases: 10. In germline, CDR1 is SNHLY, CDR2 FYNNEI. CDR3 sequence: CASSGGGAWMKLFF. In nucleotides, the CDR3 is TGTGCCAGCAGTGGAGGGGGCGCATGGATGAAACTGTTTTTT.

The V gene is TRBV7-2, the J gene TRBJ2-5; 7 bases are a match to TRBD2. Unmatched junction bases numbered 11, after V lost 5 bases and J lost 5 bases. The CDR3 spans 15 residues. CDR1 is SGHTA, CDR2 FQGNSA, per germline. CDR3 sequence: CASSAERLARETQYF. In DNA, the CDR3 is TGTGCCAGCAGCGCTGAACGACTAGCTCGGGAGACCCAGTACTTC.

This chain joins TRBV5-8 and TRBJ1-4; 8 nucleotides align to TRBD1. CDR3 length: 17 residues. Germline CDR1 and CDR2: SGHTS and YDEGEE. After removal of 2 bases from V and 5 bases from J, the junction contained 11 bases not matched to a gene. The CDR3, as DNA: TGTGCCAGCAGCTTACCCGGGGCAGGGGGCCCGAATGAAAAACTGTTTTTT. Protein product: CASSLPGAGGPNEKLFF.

The rearrangement links TRBV7-2 to TRBJ2-1; D possibly corresponds to TRBD1 (6 bases). The germline gives CDR1 SGHTA, CDR2 FQGNSA. The V end lost 4 bases, the J end lost 6 bases, and 16 bases lay between the germline ends. This CDR3 comprises 15 residues. The CDR3 bases are TGTGCCAGCAGCTCCGCCGGGACACCGACCAATGAGCAGTTCTTC. It yields the protein CASSSAGTPTNEQFF.

The chain carries TRBV4-1 and TRBJ2-2, with a weak D call TRBD1 (5 bases). V gave up 7 bases and J gave up 0 bases, with 9 bases separating them. The germline CDR1 and CDR2 sequences are MGHRA and YSYEKL. The length of the CDR3 is 14 residues. In nucleotides, the CDR3 is TGCGCCAGCATGGGGCTTACGAACACCGGGGAGCTGTTTTTT. Protein sequence: CASMGLTNTGELFF.

This chain connects TRBV10-3 to TRBJ1-3; D gene ambiguous. V was shortened by 3 bases and J by 2 bases, with 14 bases between the two germline ends. The germline V gene encodes CDR1 ENHRY and CDR2 SYGVKD. The CDR3 is made up of 16 amino acids. For the CDR3, the DNA is TGTGCCATCAGTGACCGGGGAGGTAATGCTGGAAACACCATATATTTT. The encoded protein is CAISDRGGNAGNTIYF.

This clone occurred a few times. This sequence joins TRBV30 and TRBJ2-7; D gene uncertain. In germline, CDR1 is GTSNPN, CDR2 SVGIG (reference sequence). This CDR3 contains 11 residues. V lost 0 bases and J 8 bases, leaving 8 bases between the germline ends. Here the CDR3 reads CAWSVSNQQYV. The CDR3 DNA sequence: TGTGCCTGGAGTGTATCTAATCAGCAGTACGTC.

This chain uses TRBV5-1 with TRBJ1-2; D not resolved. V lost 4 bases, J lost 2 bases, and 15 bases lay in between. The germline V gene has CDR1 SGHRS and CDR2 YFSETQ. CDR3 length: 15 amino acids. The CDR3 nucleotides read TGCGCCAGCAGCCGAGGCGGGCAGACCAACTATGGCTACACCTTC. Translation: CASSRGGQTNYGYTF.

This clone has a handful of counts. The chain is built from TRBV4-3 and TRBJ2-3; a weak D match, TRBD2 (6 bases). The CDR3 spans 15 residues. CDR1 and CDR2 from the germline V gene are LGHNA and YSLEER. V lost 2 bases and J 2 bases, leaving 11 bases between the germline ends. This chain's CDR3 is CASSQRGSPTDTQYF. The CDR3 coding sequence is TGCGCCAGCAGCCAACGGGGGTCCCCCACAGATACGCAGTATTTT.

This chain links TRBV7-9 with TRBJ1-1; D uncertain. This CDR3 has 13 residues. Germline CDR1 and CDR2: SEHNR and FQNEAQ (reference sequence). V lost 4 bases to trimming and J lost 5 bases, with 11 bases between them. CDR3 nucleotide sequence: TGTGCCAGCAGCTCCGCGGGAGGAACTGAAGCTTTCTTT. Protein product: CASSSAGGTEAFF.

The chain links TRBV10-1 to TRBJ1-1; unclear D gene. Germline V gene sequence: CDR1 WNHNN, CDR2 SYGVQD (reference sequence). Trimming stripped 3 bases from V and 0 bases from J, with 17 bases between. The CDR3 totals 17 residues. CDR3 protein: CASSDVNREAMNTEAFF. The CDR3 DNA reads TGCGCCAGCAGTGATGTCAACAGAGAAGCCATGAACACTGAAGCTTTCTTT.

The chain links TRBV7-7 to TRBJ2-5, with TRBD2 as a possible D gene (6 bases). This CDR3 spans 16 amino acids. The V end lost 1 base, the J end lost 4 bases, and 16 bases lay between the germline ends. Germline V gives CDR1 SSHAT, CDR2 FNYEAQ (reference sequence). The CDR3 protein is CASSLVGGSGGETQYF. The CDR3 DNA is TGTGCCAGCAGCTTAGTAGGAGGGTCTGGAGGAGAGACCCAGTACTTC.

V gene TRBV5-3 combines with J gene TRBJ2-4; tentatively, D is TRBD1 (7 bases). TRBV5-3 is assigned to the ORF class and has an uncertain function. The CDR3 has 16 residues. The V and J ends lost 4 bases and 6 bases respectively, with 20 bases between them. CDR3 DNA sequence: TGTGCCAGAAGCCGAGTCTACGGGACAGCGGGAAACATTCAGTACTTC. It translates to CARSRVYGTAGNIQYF.

The rearrangement joins TRBV10-3 to TRBJ2-3; TRBD2 agrees at 8 bases. Germline V gene sequence: CDR1 ENHRY, CDR2 SYGVKD. Unmatched junction bases numbered 5, after V lost 3 bases and J lost 0 bases. This CDR3 contains 16 residues. In nucleotides, the CDR3 is TGTGCCATCAGTGATAAGCGGGAGTTGAGCACAGATACGCAGTATTTT. Its translation is CAISDKRELSTDTQYF.

This clone was picked up many times. The chain uses TRBV7-9 and TRBJ1-1; D not certain. With 5 bases removed from V and 7 bases from J, the gap between germline ends came to 5 bases. Germline V lookup: CDR1 SEHNR, CDR2 FQNEAQ (reference sequence). The CDR3 has 10 amino acids. The CDR3 DNA reads as TGTGCCAGCAGCCTCCTTGAAGCTTTCTTT. This sequence encodes CASSLLEAFF.

This clone has only one observation. The V call is TRBV2, the J call TRBJ1-4; D possibly corresponds to TRBD1 (5 bases). This CDR3 is 13 amino acids long. V was cut by 6 bases and J by 4 bases, with 9 bases left in between. CDR1 and CDR2 from the germline V gene are SNHLY and FYNNEI. CDR3 in DNA: TGTGCCAGCAGAGCCGGGGGTAATGAAAAACTGTTTTTT. Amino acids: CASRAGGNEKLFF.

CDR3 loop: CASSPGHLSGNTIYF. As DNA, the CDR3 is TGCGCCAGCAGCCCGGGACACCTCTCTGGAAACACCATATATTTT. This chain joins TRBV5-1 and TRBJ1-3; D might be TRBD1 (6 bases). The V gene's germline CDR1 is SGHRS and CDR2 YFSETQ. This CDR3 spans 15 amino acids. V was trimmed by 4 bases and J by 0 bases, leaving 11 bases between them.

This clone was seen a handful of times. This chain connects TRBV27 to TRBJ1-6; D call uncertain. The CDR3 is made up of 13 amino acids. Trimming stripped 2 bases from V and 9 bases from J, with 8 bases between. Germline V gives CDR1 MNHEY, CDR2 SMNVEV (reference sequence). CDR3: CASSLEHRSPLHF. In DNA form, the CDR3 reads TGTGCCAGCAGTTTAGAGCACCGTTCACCCCTCCACTTT.

The chain couples TRBV21-1 to TRBJ2-1; the table calls TRBD1, which could not be checked here. TRBV21-1 is a recognized pseudogene. This CDR3 is 12 amino acids long. CDR3 protein: CASSTDRKEQFF. In DNA form, the CDR3 reads TGTGCCAGCAGCACTGACAGGAAAGAGCAGTTCTTC.

The chain links TRBV19 to TRBJ1-5; the D gene is possibly TRBD1 (6 bases). The CDR3 sequence is 15 residues long. Germline CDR1 LNHDA, CDR2 SQIVND (reference sequence). Trimming left V 6 bases short and J 6 bases short, with 18 bases between. The CDR3 bases are TGTGCCAGTAGCCCCTTTACAGGGCCTAGTCAGCCCCAGCATTTT. Translation: CASSPFTGPSQPQHF.

The V call is TRBV5-5, the J call TRBJ2-7; 8 bases match TRBD1. The V gene end was trimmed by 4 bases and the J gene end by 7 bases; junction bases not matched to a gene: 22. Germline loops: CDR1 SGHKS, CDR2 YYEKEE (reference sequence). This CDR3 is built from 18 residues. The CDR3 DNA follows: TGTGCCAGCAGCCCTTTGTTACGAGGCCGGCAGGGGGCGCGGGAGCAGTACGTC. As protein: CASSPLLRGRQGAREQYV.